These 27 T cell receptor beta chains were all obtained from the same sample, sequenced in a study of shared clonotypes between healthy human individuals. Here immunoSEQ multiplex PCR was the method, and the copy in TCRdb shows in-frame clones only, minus some. The table includes just under 350,000 clones, around 79% detected once. The sample taken for sequencing was memory CD4+ T cells sorted from blood. Subset denoted: CD45RA-negative fraction. The receptors were sampled from a man aged 30 to 45 in good health.

The genes are TRBV5-4 and TRBJ2-1, with 10 positions matching TRBD1. CDR1 is SGHNT, CDR2 YYREEE, per germline (reference sequence). The CDR3 contains 15 residues. The V and J ends lost 3 bases and 5 bases, in that order; junction bases with no gene match: 5. CDR3 sequence: CASSSPGQGNNEQFF. CDR3 DNA: TGTGCCAGCAGCTCTCCGGGACAGGGGAACAATGAGCAGTTCTTC.

The chain couples TRBV18 to TRBJ2-1, with 13 bases that match TRBD2. J lost 5 bases, V lost 5 bases, and 0 bases had no gene match. Germline loops: CDR1 KGHSH, CDR2 LQKENI. This CDR3 is 14 amino acids long. CDR3 nucleotide sequence: TGTGCCAGCTCAGGACTAGCGGGAGACAATGAGCAGTTCTTC. As protein: CASSGLAGDNEQFF.

The V and J genes are TRBV7-2 and TRBJ2-2, with a weak D call TRBD1 (5 bases). V lost 5 bases and J 2 bases, leaving 15 bases between the germline ends. CDR1 and CDR2 from the germline V gene are SGHTA and FQGNSA. The CDR3 length is 16 residues. CDR3 bases: TGTGCCAGCAGCCCAAGGGGCAGCTTTAACACCGGGGAGCTGTTTTTT. This sequence encodes CASSPRGSFNTGELFF.

The gene calls are TRBV7-2 and TRBJ2-5; unclear D gene. Trimming left V 1 base short and J 2 bases short, with 11 bases between. Germline V gene sequence: CDR1 SGHTA, CDR2 FQGNSA. This CDR3 has 15 residues. CDR3 region: CASSLVGNNQETQYF. CDR3 bases: TGTGCCAGCAGCTTAGTAGGGAATAATCAAGAGACCCAGTACTTC.

The chain couples TRBV19 to TRBJ2-2; no firm D call. The CDR3 loop spans 17 amino acids. The germline V and J ends were trimmed by 5 bases and 0 bases, with 16 bases remaining between them. Germline assignment: CDR1 LNHDA and CDR2 SQIVND (reference sequence). CDR3 residues: CASSFGLFLTNTGELFF. The CDR3 coding sequence is TGTGCCAGTAGTTTCGGCTTATTCCTCACGAACACCGGGGAGCTGTTTTTT.

The genes are TRBV9 and TRBJ2-3; 7 positions agree with TRBD1. Germline CDR1 reads SGDLS; CDR2 reads YYNGEE. The CDR3 has 15 amino acids. The V segment lost 5 bases and the J segment 5 bases; nucleotides outside the gene matches: 11. CDR3 nucleotide sequence: TGTGCCAGCAGTCTTAAGGGGGCGTTTGAAGATACGCAGTATTTT. It yields the protein CASSLKGAFEDTQYF.

The V and J genes are TRBV2 and TRBJ1-6; D is ambiguous. The CDR3 contains 14 residues. Germline assignment: CDR1 SNHLY and CDR2 FYNNEI. Trimming cost V 2 bases and J 10 bases, with 12 bases left between them. The CDR3, as DNA: TGTGCCAGCAGTGAATCGGCAGGAAGGTCACCCCTCCACTTT. Translating it yields CASSESAGRSPLHF.

V is TRBV18 and J is TRBJ2-1; D not certain. V gave up 2 bases and J gave up 8 bases, with 10 bases separating them. Per the germline V gene, CDR1 is KGHSH and CDR2 is LQKENI. The CDR3 consists of 13 residues. The CDR3 reads CASSPSGVDEQFF. The CDR3, as DNA: TGTGCCAGCTCACCATCTGGGGTAGATGAGCAGTTCTTC.

This clone was counted a few times. J is TRBJ2-1 and V is TRBV5-1, with D possibly being TRBD1 (5 bases). V dropped 0 bases and J dropped 4 bases, with 8 bases sitting between them. Looked up from germline, CDR1 is SGHRS and CDR2 is YFSETQ. This CDR3 region has 14 residues. The CDR3 region is CASSLGQTYNEQFF. DNA of the CDR3: TGCGCCAGCAGCTTGGGACAGACTTACAATGAGCAGTTCTTC.

This clone was found a few times. This rearrangement joins TRBV7-2 to TRBJ2-1; maybe TRBD2 (6 bases). The CDR3 has 13 amino acids. Germline loops: CDR1 SGHTA, CDR2 FQGNSA. V lost 5 bases and J 6 bases, leaving 11 bases between the germline ends. CDR3 region: CASSVGTFNEQFF. The CDR3 nucleotides are TGTGCCAGCAGCGTCGGGACTTTCAATGAGCAGTTCTTC.

This chain links TRBV28 with TRBJ1-4; TRBD1 agrees at 7 bases. The CDR3 is made up of 14 amino acids. Looked up from germline, CDR1 is MDHEN and CDR2 is SYDVKM. V shed 3 bases, J shed 10 bases, and the junction held 8 bases outside the gene matches. CDR3 coding DNA: TGTGCCAGCAGTTTGGGACAGCCGGGTGGAAAACTGTTTTTT. Protein: CASSLGQPGGKLFF.

This clone was seen a few times. The chain carries TRBV2 and TRBJ1-5; TRBD1 aligns across 7 bases. After removal of 6 bases from V and 4 bases from J, the junction contained 6 bases not matched to a gene. The CDR3 covers 14 residues. CDR1 is SNHLY, CDR2 FYNNEI, per germline. CDR3 sequence: CASRVDRANQPQHF. CDR3 DNA: TGTGCCAGCAGAGTAGACAGGGCTAATCAGCCCCAGCATTTT.

This chain uses TRBV7-2 with TRBJ1-1; D call uncertain. Germline loops: CDR1 SGHTA, CDR2 FQGNSA. The CDR3 has 15 amino acids. V was cut by 0 bases and J by 6 bases, with 14 bases left in between. The CDR3 sequence: CASSLAPEPGAEAFF. CDR3 in DNA: TGTGCCAGCAGCTTAGCCCCGGAGCCGGGCGCTGAAGCTTTCTTT.

The chain links TRBV11-2 to TRBJ2-1; possibly TRBD2 for D (5 bases). Germline V gene lookup returns CDR1 SGHAT and CDR2 FQNNGV. This CDR3 comprises 15 residues. V lost 4 bases and J lost 1, with 11 bases in between. The CDR3 DNA reads as TGTGCCAGCAGCTCCATAGGACTGTCCTACAATGAGCAGTTCTTC. This encodes CASSSIGLSYNEQFF.

This clone was observed a few times. The V and J genes are TRBV6-5 and TRBJ2-7; no definite D call. V was clipped by 5 bases and J by 0 bases, with 11 bases between them. From germline, CDR1 is MNHEY and CDR2 SVGAGI. The CDR3 is 14 amino acids. The chain's CDR3 is CASSIGGLSYEQYF. The DNA for the CDR3 is TGTGCCAGCAGTATAGGTGGCCTCTCCTACGAGCAGTACTTC.

V usage is TRBV21-1 and J usage is TRBJ2-1; no DNA check was done on the table's D call, TRBD2. TRBV21-1 constitutes a pseudogene. The CDR3 totals 22 residues. The CDR3 here is CASSKAHPSTSGRAGRYNEQFF. CDR3 DNA sequence: TGTGCCAGCAGCAAAGCCCACCCCTCAACTAGCGGGAGGGCCGGACGCTACAATGAGCAGTTCTTC.

This clone has just a few counts. The rearrangement uses TRBV28 and TRBJ2-7; 9 bases map to TRBD1. V lost 11 bases and J lost 2; bases outside the gene matches: 7. Germline CDR1 is MDHEN and CDR2 is SYDVKM. This CDR3 contains 13 residues. The CDR3 DNA reads as TGTGCCGTCGGACAGGGGAGTGCCTACGAGCAGTACTTC. It yields the protein CAVGQGSAYEQYF.

This clone appeared a single time. The CDR3 protein is CASSVGGSPTGELFF. The CDR3 nucleotides read TGTGCCAGCAGCGTTGGCGGGAGCCCCACCGGGGAGCTGTTTTTT. This sequence joins TRBV9 and TRBJ2-2; 7 nucleotides agree with TRBD2. CDR1 and CDR2 (germline): SGDLS, YYNGEE. The CDR3 extends over 15 amino acids. The V and J ends lost 2 bases and 4 bases, in that order; junction bases with no gene match: 5.

This sequence joins TRBV29-1 and TRBJ2-7, with D uncertain. Germline assignment: CDR1 SQVTM and CDR2 ANQGSEA. CDR3 length: 12 residues. Trimming shortened V by 6 bases and J by 2 bases, and 11 bases separated the two germline ends. The CDR3 DNA sequence: TGCAGCGTGGGGTATGGTGCCTACGAGCAGTACTTC. Amino acid sequence: CSVGYGAYEQYF.

Regarding this clone: A read error may be the cause here, since a much bigger clone is one base away. The sample has other DNA sequences that encode this CDR3 too. The chain combines TRBV2 with TRBJ2-1; a weak D match, TRBD1 (7 bases). The V gene lost 9 bases and the J gene lost 8 bases, with 23 bases spanning the gap. The length of the CDR3 is 15 residues. Germline CDR1 reads SNHLY; CDR2 reads FYNNEI. The CDR3 region is CASCPFGQGGDEQFF. Written as DNA, the CDR3 is TGTGCCAGTTGTCCTTTTGGGCAGGGGGGCGATGAGCAGTTCTTC.

This clone was detected once. The chain couples TRBV28 to TRBJ2-7; D gene uncertain. V was cut by 1 base and J by 0 bases, with 10 bases left in between. Germline CDR1 is MDHEN and CDR2 is SYDVKM. The length of the CDR3 is 15 residues. The CDR3 is CASSLSRYSSYEQYF. For the CDR3, the DNA is TGTGCCAGCAGTTTATCGCGGTATAGCTCCTACGAGCAGTACTTC. The full variable domain, completed using reference TRBV28 and TRBJ2-7, is DVKVTQSSRYLVKRTGEKVFLECVQDMDHENMFWYRQDPGLGLRLIYFSYDVKMKEKGDIPEGYSVSREKKERFSLILESASTNQTSMYLCASSLSRYSSYEQYFGPGTRLTVT.

The table lists this clone with a few counts. CDR3 bases: TGTGCCAGCAGCTCTCCACGGGGCAAGGTAGATACGCAGTATTTT. Residues: CASSSPRGKVDTQYF. This rearrangement joins TRBV11-2 to TRBJ2-3; TRBD1 or TRBD2 may be the D gene (5 bases each). V shed 4 bases and J shed 5 bases, with 16 bases lying between them. This CDR3 spans 15 amino acids. Germline V gene data show CDR1 as SGHAT and CDR2 as FQNNGV.

This chain connects TRBV7-9 to TRBJ2-7; 8 bases map to TRBD1. Trimming cost V 3 bases and J 6 bases; bases outside gene matches: 13. The CDR3 contains 16 residues. Germline V gene data show CDR1 as SEHNR and CDR2 as FQNEAQ (reference sequence). The chain's CDR3 is CASSFRTGYGDSEQYF. In DNA form, the CDR3 reads TGTGCCAGCAGCTTTAGGACAGGGTATGGGGATAGCGAGCAGTACTTC.

This clone is categorized as medium-sized. The same CDR3 arises from other DNA sequences in this sample as well. The V gene is TRBV30, the J gene TRBJ1-3; 10 nucleotides align to TRBD1. Germline CDR1 and CDR2: GTSNPN and SVGIG (reference sequence). The length of the CDR3 is 16 residues. V shed 2 bases and J 4 bases; nucleotides not matched to a gene: 8. CDR3 residues: CAWSRGQGIIGNTIYF. The CDR3 DNA sequence: TGTGCCTGGAGTCGGGGACAGGGGATAATCGGAAACACCATATATTTT. Drawing the rest from reference TRBV30 and TRBJ1-3, the complete variable domain is SQTIHQWPATLVQPVGSPLSLECTVEGTSNPNLYWYRQAAGRGLQLLFYSVGIGQISSEVPQNLSASRPQDRQFILSSKKLLLSDSGFYLCAWSRGQGIIGNTIYFGEGSWLTVV.

V is TRBV15 and J is TRBJ2-3, with 11 positions matching TRBD1. V gave up 3 bases and J gave up 3 bases; unmatched junction bases: 2. The CDR3 covers 15 residues. Germline-derived CDR1 and CDR2 are LNHNV and YYDKDF (reference sequence). The CDR3 sequence is CATSSGTGGTDTQYF. Written as DNA, the CDR3 is TGTGCCACCAGCAGCGGGACAGGGGGAACAGATACGCAGTATTTT.

In this sample, this clone turned up many times. V is TRBV7-9 and J is TRBJ2-1, with a tentative D call TRBD2 (5 bases). Germline CDR1 reads SEHNR; CDR2 reads FQNEAQ (reference sequence). V dropped 5 bases and J dropped 2 bases, with 19 bases sitting between them. The CDR3 has 17 amino acids. CDR3 DNA: TGTGCCAGCAGCCCCCCCCTTAGGCAGACTACCTACAATGAGCAGTTCTTC. Protein: CASSPPLRQTTYNEQFF.

The J gene is TRBJ1-2, the V gene TRBV7-2, with a tentative D call TRBD1 (5 bases). Germline CDR1 reads SGHTA; CDR2 reads FQGNSA. This CDR3 is 13 amino acids long. Trimming shortened V by 5 bases and J by 4 bases, and 11 bases separated the two germline ends. This chain's CDR3 is CASSPAGRYGYTF. The DNA of the CDR3 is TGTGCCAGCAGCCCAGCGGGGCGCTATGGCTACACCTTC.